Listed here are 21 T cell receptor beta chains from one sample, sequenced in a study of blood T cell repertoires in COVID-19. The repertoire was sequenced with immunoSEQ multiplex PCR; TCRdb's copy has only in-frame clones and lacks some. The sample has 250,000 to 350,000 clones, about four fifths seen once. Sequencing used peripheral blood. The receptor set was obtained from a human donor with COVID-19, enrolled during active disease. The donor label of this sample is uncertain.

This clone was seen only a few times. The gene calls are TRBV19 and TRBJ2-2; D may be TRBD1 (6 bases). Trimming removed 6 bases at V and 3 bases at J, with 11 bases between. Germline V gene data show CDR1 as LNHDA and CDR2 as SQIVND (reference sequence). The CDR3 totals 14 residues. CDR3 in amino acids: CASSRRGDTGELFF. CDR3 DNA: TGTGCCAGTAGCCGCAGGGGAGACACCGGGGAGCTGTTTTTT.

The V gene is TRBV7-2, the J gene TRBJ2-2; D is perhaps TRBD2 (6 bases). CDR3 length: 14 amino acids. From germline, CDR1 is SGHTA and CDR2 FQGNSA. Trimming removed 2 bases from V and 6 bases from J, with 10 bases in between. The DNA of the CDR3 is TGTGCCAGCAGCTTAACGGGAGTGGCCGGGGAGCTGTTTTTT. As protein: CASSLTGVAGELFF.

The chain has TRBV3-1 (or the pseudogene TRBV3-2) and TRBJ2-3; 11 nucleotides line up with TRBD2. From germline, CDR1 is LGHDT and CDR2 YNNKEL (reference sequence). V was pared by 1 base and J by 4 bases, with 7 bases of the junction left unmatched. The CDR3 spans 17 residues. The CDR3 sequence: CASSQALAGGWPDTQYF. The CDR3 DNA reads as TGTGCCAGCAGCCAAGCTTTAGCGGGAGGGTGGCCAGATACGCAGTATTTT.

The count of this clone is one. V gene TRBV5-1 combines with J gene TRBJ2-1; TRBD2 is a possible D gene (6 bases). V shed 2 bases and J shed 10 bases, with 10 bases lying between them. Per the germline V gene, CDR1 is SGHRS and CDR2 is YFSETQ. The length of the CDR3 is 12 residues. CDR3 sequence reads: CASSFGGNEQFF. Written as DNA, the CDR3 is TGCGCCAGCAGCTTCGGGGGAAACGAGCAGTTCTTC.

The chain employs TRBV30 and TRBJ2-1; 11 nucleotides match TRBD2. From germline, CDR1 is GTSNPN and CDR2 SVGIG (reference sequence). The length of the CDR3 is 19 residues. V lost 3 bases to trimming and J lost 0 bases; unmatched junction nucleotides: 13. For the CDR3, the DNA is TGTGCCTGGAGAGTCCCGGGACTAGCGGAACCGTTCTCCTACAATGAGCAGTTCTTC. The encoded protein is CAWRVPGLAEPFSYNEQFF.

The chain recombines TRBV5-7 with TRBJ2-7; D is possibly TRBD1 (6 bases). TRBV5-7 is treated as an ORF (open reading frame) with a function not yet certain. V was trimmed by 4 bases and J by 2 bases, leaving 16 bases between them. The CDR3 sequence is 15 residues long. CDR3 DNA sequence: TGTGCCAGCAGCCTATCTTTGGACAGTACCTACGAGCAGTACTTC. Protein product: CASSLSLDSTYEQYF.

This clone was picked up a small number of times. The rearrangement uses TRBV11-3 and TRBJ2-1, with D unresolved. Trimming cost V 4 bases and J 1 base, with 8 bases left between them. Per the germline V gene, CDR1 is SGHNT and CDR2 is YENEEA. CDR3 length: 14 residues. The CDR3 protein is CASSSAASYNEQFF. CDR3 coding DNA: TGTGCCAGCAGCTCCGCAGCGTCCTACAATGAGCAGTTCTTC.

This chain connects TRBV7-3 to TRBJ2-2; D is possibly TRBD1 (6 bases). From germline, CDR1 is SGHTA and CDR2 FQGTGA. V lost 5 bases and J 0 bases, leaving 13 bases between the germline ends. This CDR3 comprises 16 residues. The CDR3 loop is CASSARSGANTGELFF. In DNA, the CDR3 is TGTGCCAGCAGCGCCCGCTCAGGGGCGAACACCGGGGAGCTGTTTTTT.

The chain joins TRBV19 to TRBJ2-7; D is possibly TRBD2 (6 bases). This CDR3 is built from 16 residues. Germline lookup yields CDR1 LNHDA and CDR2 SQIVND (reference sequence). V gave up 6 bases and J gave up 0 bases, with 18 bases separating them. The CDR3 nucleotides read TGTGCCAGTAGAGATCGGAGAGCTAGCGCCTCCTACGAGCAGTACTTC. It encodes CASRDRRASASYEQYF.

A single count supports this clone. The V call is TRBV12-5, the J call TRBJ1-1; maybe TRBD1 (5 bases). Germline loops: CDR1 LGHNT, CDR2 FRNRAP. Trimming cost V 6 bases and J 0 bases, with 17 bases left between them. CDR3 length: 16 amino acids. The CDR3 region has the DNA TGTGCTAGTGGGCGCCCCCGACAGAGCATGAACACTGAAGCTTTCTTT. Its translation: CASGRPRQSMNTEAFF.

This chain joins TRBV9 and TRBJ2-3, with 13 bases matching TRBD2. J lost 0 bases, V lost 3 bases, and 1 base had no gene match. The CDR3 sequence is 16 residues long. Per germline, CDR1 SGDLS and CDR2 YYNGEE. CDR3 nucleotides: TGTGCCAGCAGCGCGGGACTAGCGGGAAGCACAGATACGCAGTATTTT. Translated: CASSAGLAGSTDTQYF. Full variable domain (missing parts from reference TRBV9 and TRBJ2-3): DSGVTQTPKHLITATGQRVTLRCSPRSGDLSVYWYQQSLDQGLQFLIQYYNGEERAKGNILERFSAQQFPDLHSELNLSSLELGDSALYFCASSAGLAGSTDTQYFGPGTRLTVL.

This clone came up a few times. V and J are TRBV7-3 and TRBJ2-2, with 13 positions matching TRBD2. The ends lost 6 bases at V and 8 bases at J; junction bases unmatched: 6. The CDR3 is 15 residues long. Germline V CDR1 and CDR2: SGHTA, FQGTGA. The CDR3, as DNA: TGTGCCAGCAGTTCGGGACTAGCGGGAAGAGGGGAGCTGTTTTTT. Amino acids: CASSSGLAGRGELFF.

There are a few counts of this clone. This rearrangement joins TRBV27 to TRBJ2-2; 9 nucleotides line up with TRBD1. The CDR3 covers 16 residues. V lost 2 bases and J lost 7; bases outside the gene matches: 8. CDR1 and CDR2 (germline): MNHEY, SMNVEV (reference sequence). CDR3 protein: CASSLQGQGYHGELFF. Written as DNA, the CDR3 is TGTGCCAGCAGTTTACAAGGACAGGGGTATCACGGGGAGCTGTTTTTT.

This clone was seen only a few times. The chain joins TRBV23-1 to TRBJ2-1; D is perhaps TRBD1 (5 bases). TRBV23-1 is flagged as an ORF with uncertain function. This CDR3 contains 15 residues. The V end lost 1 base, the J end lost 2 bases, and 9 bases lay between the germline ends. The CDR3 spells CASSQWGPPYNEQFF. The CDR3 DNA sequence: TGCGCCAGCAGTCAATGGGGCCCCCCCTACAATGAGCAGTTCTTC.

Remarks on this clone: A much larger clonotype is one base distant, so this may be a read error. This chain links TRBV9 with TRBJ2-7; D might be TRBD2 (7 bases). This CDR3 is 15 amino acids long. Trimming pared 1 base from V and 3 bases from J, leaving 14 bases between. CDR1 SGDLS and CDR2 YYNGEE come from the germline V gene. The CDR3 DNA reads as TGTGCCAGCAGCGTATCGTTAGGGGGGGGCTACGAGCAGTACTTC. It translates to CASSVSLGGGYEQYF. Full variable domain (outside the CDR3, taken from reference TRBV9 and TRBJ2-7): DSGVTQTPKHLITATGQRVTLRCSPRSGDLSVYWYQQSLDQGLQFLIQYYNGEERAKGNILERFSAQQFPDLHSELNLSSLELGDSALYFCASSVSLGGGYEQYFGPGTRLTVT.

The chain recombines TRBV5-1 with TRBJ2-3; 14 nucleotides match TRBD2. The CDR3 is 16 amino acids. The junction had 5 bases not matched to a gene; V was cut back by 2 bases and J by 6 bases. In germline, CDR1 is SGHRS, CDR2 YFSETQ. CDR3 amino acids: CASSFRLAGGPDTQYF. The CDR3 DNA follows: TGCGCCAGCAGCTTCCGACTAGCGGGAGGGCCGGATACGCAGTATTTT.

This chain connects TRBV19 to TRBJ1-5, with D possibly matching TRBD1 (5 bases). Trimming took off 1 base at V and 11 bases at J, with 18 bases between the two ends. This CDR3 region has 15 residues. Germline CDR1 and CDR2: LNHDA and SQIVND (reference sequence). CDR3 in amino acids: CASSIGTVGLGAQHF. For the CDR3, the DNA is TGTGCCAGTAGTATAGGGACGGTCGGCCTAGGGGCCCAGCATTTT.

The CDR3 region has the DNA TGTGCCAGCTCACAACAGGCCCACACTGAAGCTTTCTTT. Its protein product is CASSQQAHTEAFF. The chain uses TRBV18 and TRBJ1-1, with TRBD1 as a possible D gene (5 bases). V was shortened by 4 bases and J by 3 bases, with 9 bases between the two germline ends. The V gene's germline CDR1 is KGHSH and CDR2 LQKENI. This CDR3 is 13 amino acids long.

The V call is TRBV19, the J call TRBJ2-7, with D maybe TRBD2 (5 bases). The germline V gene has CDR1 LNHDA and CDR2 SQIVND (reference sequence). V lost 2 bases and J 0 bases, leaving 17 bases between the germline ends. The length of the CDR3 is 17 residues. CDR3 bases: TGTGCCAGTAGTATATTCCACGGGGAAGGGAGCTCCTACGAGCAGTACTTC. Amino acids: CASSIFHGEGSSYEQYF.

This clone has just one count. This chain uses TRBV28 with TRBJ2-7; 11 bases map to TRBD2. The V gene's germline CDR1 is MDHEN and CDR2 SYDVKM. The CDR3 consists of 15 residues. Germline trimming cut 5 bases from V and 7 bases from J; bases unmatched to any gene: 10. This CDR3 reads CASSTGTSGNFEQYF. CDR3 DNA: TGTGCCAGCAGTACCGGGACTAGCGGTAACTTTGAGCAGTACTTC. Full variable domain (rest looked up from reference TRBV28 and TRBJ2-7): DVKVTQSSRYLVKRTGEKVFLECVQDMDHENMFWYRQDPGLGLRLIYFSYDVKMKEKGDIPEGYSVSREKKERFSLILESASTNQTSMYLCASSTGTSGNFEQYFGPGTRLTVT.

In DNA form, the CDR3 reads TGTGCCAGCAGACAAGGGGTGTGGGAGACCCAGTACTTC. It is translated as CASRQGVWETQYF. This chain joins TRBV27 and TRBJ2-5, with D perhaps TRBD1 (5 bases). This CDR3 is 13 amino acids long. Germline lookup yields CDR1 MNHEY and CDR2 SMNVEV (reference sequence). V lost 6 bases and J 5 bases, leaving 13 bases between the germline ends.